This TCR beta chain emerged from a study of shared clonotypes between healthy human individuals. Trimming cost V 2 bases and J 3 bases, with 17 bases left between them. The CDR3 is 17 residues long. Per germline, CDR1 MDHEN and CDR2 SYDVKM. Sequencing was performed with immunoSEQ multiplex PCR; in TCRdb, only in-frame clones are kept and a portion is missing. The top ten hold 0.7% to 0.95% of the sample, which has about a million clones, 60% to 85% seen once. The source is a man in his late teens or twenties in good health. Some clones in this sample may be carry-over from other donors' samples. The sample taken for sequencing was memory CD4+ T cells from PBMCs. The subset here: CD45RA-negative fraction. This chain connects TRBV28 to TRBJ1-5; possible D gene TRBD1, 5 bases. The CDR3 loop reads CASSLNYGGINNQPQHF. DNA of the CDR3: TGTGCCAGCAGTTTAAATTACGGGGGAATTAACAATCAGCCCCAGCATTTT. Drawing the rest from reference TRBV28 and TRBJ1-5, the complete variable domain is DVKVTQSSRYLVKRTGEKVFLECVQDMDHENMFWYRQDPGLGLRLIYFSYDVKMKEKGDIPEGYSVSREKKERFSLILESASTNQTSMYLCASSLNYGGINNQPQHFGDGTRLSIL.